The 22 T cell receptor beta chains below come from one sample, sequenced in a study of CD8 T cells in ankylosing spondylitis (dated by TCRdb to about 2017). The method behind the library was 5' RACE. Sequencing was carried out with an Illumina HiSeq 2500. Using fastp at Q25 and MiXCR, TCRdb reprocessed the public reads and kept productive beta chains. All rows with the same CDR3 protein become a single entry with the most common DNA and genes. The sample table shows 20,000 to 30,000 distinct CDR3 sequences, and 2.5% to 3% are seen once. 7% to 8% of the sample comes from the top ten. The sample comprised blood, either unsorted or a sorted T cell fraction (not recorded which). The receptors here all came from a female donor with ankylosing spondylitis or in good health (not recorded which).

This clonotype showed up many times. The chain is built from TRBV9 and TRBJ1-1; D is undetermined. Germline values: CDR1 SGDLS, CDR2 YYNGEE. The CDR3 contains 14 residues. With 3 bases removed from V and 1 base from J, the gap between germline ends came to 10 bases. This CDR3 reads CASSEDVGNTEAFF. The CDR3 DNA sequence: TGTGCCAGCAGCGAGGACGTCGGGAACACTGAAGCTTTCTTT.

This clonotype came up many times. This chain uses TRBV9 with TRBJ2-1; 14 bases map to TRBD2. Germline CDR1 SGDLS, CDR2 YYNGEE. The V segment lost 2 bases and the J segment 10 bases; nucleotides outside the gene matches: 5. The CDR3 covers 15 residues. Here the CDR3 reads CASSVGLAGVYEQFF. CDR3 DNA sequence: TGTGCCAGCAGCGTGGGACTAGCGGGAGTATACGAGCAGTTCTTC.

This clonotype was seen many times. The chain is built from TRBV9 and TRBJ2-7; D may be TRBD2 (6 bases). Germline values: CDR1 SGDLS, CDR2 YYNGEE. This CDR3 has 11 amino acids. V was trimmed by 7 bases and J by 3 bases, leaving 8 bases between them. CDR3 nucleotide sequence: TGTGCCAGCGGGACTGACTACGAGCAGTACTTC. Translating it yields CASGTDYEQYF.

This clonotype was picked up many times. The V call is TRBV9, the J call TRBJ2-3; 9 nucleotides agree with TRBD2. There are 16 residues in the CDR3. Germline V lookup: CDR1 SGDLS, CDR2 YYNGEE. Unmatched junction bases numbered 12, after V lost 4 bases and J lost 6 bases. This CDR3 reads CASSPLAGRDWDTQYF. As DNA, the CDR3 is TGTGCCAGCAGCCCCCTAGCGGGAAGGGATTGGGATACGCAGTATTTT.

This clonotype was recorded many times. The V gene is TRBV9, the J gene TRBJ2-7; the D is unclear. There are 14 residues in the CDR3. The germline gives CDR1 SGDLS, CDR2 YYNGEE. V was cut by 4 bases and J by 7 bases, with 18 bases left in between. The CDR3 bases are TGTGCCAGCAGCCCGAGCGCCCGGGTTGAGGAGCAGTACTTC. Protein product: CASSPSARVEEQYF.

This clonotype occurred many times. This chain connects TRBV9 to TRBJ1-1; D ambiguous. CDR1 is SGDLS, CDR2 YYNGEE, per germline. The CDR3 is made up of 14 amino acids. Trimming removed 4 bases at V and 1 base at J, with 11 bases between. As DNA, the CDR3 is TGTGCCAGCAGCCCCGCCCGGAGGAACACTGAAGCTTTCTTT. Protein product: CASSPARRNTEAFF. The whole variable domain, filled in from reference TRBV9 and TRBJ1-1, reads DSGVTQTPKHLITATGQRVTLRCSPRSGDLSVYWYQQSLDQGLQFLIQYYNGEERAKGNILERFSAQQFPDLHSELNLSSLELGDSALYFCASSPARRNTEAFFGQGTRLTVV.

This clonotype was counted at least ten times. The chain carries TRBV9 and TRBJ2-1; 9 bases fit TRBD2. CDR1 and CDR2 from the germline V gene are SGDLS and YYNGEE. Trimming cost V 0 bases and J 9 bases; bases outside gene matches: 16. This CDR3 region has 18 residues. CDR3 DNA: TGTGCCAGCAGCGTAGATACCTTGGTAGCGGGAGTTCCCATTGAGCAGTTCTTC. Translation: CASSVDTLVAGVPIEQFF.

This clonotype was picked up many times. The chain is built from TRBV9 and TRBJ1-1; D is possibly TRBD1 (5 bases). Germline CDR1 is SGDLS and CDR2 is YYNGEE. The germline V and J ends were trimmed by 0 bases and 6 bases, with 15 bases remaining between them. The CDR3 has 15 residues. The CDR3 loop is CASSVDGHGISEAFF. In DNA form, the CDR3 reads TGTGCCAGCAGCGTAGATGGACACGGGATCTCTGAAGCTTTCTTT.

In this sample, this clonotype turned up many times. The chain employs TRBV9 and TRBJ2-1, with D tentatively TRBD1 or TRBD2 (5 bases each). In germline, CDR1 is SGDLS, CDR2 YYNGEE. V lost 4 bases, J lost 5 bases, and 13 bases lay in between. The CDR3 covers 14 residues. CDR3 sequence: CASSFGTNNNEQFF. The DNA for the CDR3 is TGTGCCAGCAGCTTTGGGACGAACAACAATGAGCAGTTCTTC.

This clonotype occurred many times. The rearrangement links TRBV9 to TRBJ2-2; D remains ambiguous. The CDR3 has 14 amino acids. Trimming stripped 7 bases from V and 2 bases from J, with 12 bases between. Germline loops: CDR1 SGDLS, CDR2 YYNGEE. The CDR3 loop is CASSIGHNTGELFF. For the CDR3, the DNA is TGTGCCAGCTCCATAGGGCACAACACCGGGGAGCTGTTTTTT.

This clonotype was seen many times. The chain carries TRBV9 and TRBJ2-2; D is unclear. There are 15 residues in the CDR3. Germline V gene sequence: CDR1 SGDLS, CDR2 YYNGEE. Trimming removed 0 bases at V and 4 bases at J, with 10 bases between. Here the CDR3 reads CASSVGPVTTGELFF. CDR3 coding DNA: TGTGCCAGCAGCGTAGGCCCCGTGACCACCGGGGAGCTGTTTTTT.

The table lists this clonotype with a few counts. This sequence joins TRBV9 and TRBJ1-4; TRBD1 matches at 9 bases. The CDR3 sequence is 16 residues long. After removal of 4 bases from V and 3 bases from J, the junction contained 7 bases not matched to a gene. Germline CDR1 is SGDLS and CDR2 is YYNGEE. The chain's CDR3 is CASSPSQGAANEKLFF. CDR3 DNA: TGTGCCAGCAGCCCCTCACAGGGGGCAGCTAATGAAAAACTGTTTTTT. The full variable domain, completed using reference TRBV9 and TRBJ1-4, is DSGVTQTPKHLITATGQRVTLRCSPRSGDLSVYWYQQSLDQGLQFLIQYYNGEERAKGNILERFSAQQFPDLHSELNLSSLELGDSALYFCASSPSQGAANEKLFFGSGTQLSVL.

The sample holds many counts of this clonotype. The V call is TRBV9, the J call TRBJ2-2; D gene unclear. V dropped 2 bases and J dropped 5 bases, with 10 bases sitting between them. Germline CDR1 SGDLS, CDR2 YYNGEE. This CDR3 is 14 amino acids long. The CDR3 sequence is CASSVQLGTGELFF. The CDR3 bases are TGTGCCAGCAGCGTCCAGCTGGGGACCGGGGAGCTGTTTTTT.

This clonotype was detected many times. The chain couples TRBV9 to TRBJ2-2; 7 bases align to TRBD2. Germline-derived CDR1 and CDR2 are SGDLS and YYNGEE. The V and J ends lost 0 bases and 7 bases, in that order; junction bases with no gene match: 9. The CDR3 is 16 amino acids. The CDR3 nucleotides read TGTGCCAGCAGCGTAGGGCTAGCGGTCGTTAACGGGGAGCTGTTTTTT. Protein product: CASSVGLAVVNGELFF.

By share, this clonotype counts as medium-sized (0.01 to 0.1%). This sequence joins TRBV9 and TRBJ2-5; TRBD1 matches at 8 bases. Germline V gene sequence: CDR1 SGDLS, CDR2 YYNGEE. V dropped 1 base and J dropped 3; count of bases not matched to a gene: 8. The CDR3 consists of 16 residues. The CDR3 is CASSVRPGTGKETQYF. CDR3 bases: TGTGCCAGCAGCGTACGTCCCGGGACAGGTAAAGAGACCCAGTACTTC. Full variable domain (outside the CDR3, taken from reference TRBV9 and TRBJ2-5): DSGVTQTPKHLITATGQRVTLRCSPRSGDLSVYWYQQSLDQGLQFLIQYYNGEERAKGNILERFSAQQFPDLHSELNLSSLELGDSALYFCASSVRPGTGKETQYFGPGTRLLVL.

The sample holds many counts of this clonotype. This chain connects TRBV9 to TRBJ1-5; 9 nucleotides match TRBD1. The V and J ends lost 5 bases and 3 bases, in that order; junction bases with no gene match: 6. There are 15 residues in the CDR3. Germline V gene sequence: CDR1 SGDLS, CDR2 YYNGEE. The CDR3 protein is CASSGQGTINQPQHF. DNA of the CDR3: TGTGCCAGCAGTGGACAGGGGACGATCAATCAGCCCCAGCATTTT.

The sample holds many counts of this clonotype. The rearrangement uses TRBV9 and TRBJ2-5; the match to TRBD2 covers 12 bases. Germline CDR1 reads SGDLS; CDR2 reads YYNGEE. There are 15 residues in the CDR3. V shed 4 bases, J shed 1 base, and the junction held 2 bases outside the gene matches. CDR3 in amino acids: CASSLGLAGQETQYF. The CDR3 nucleotides are TGTGCCAGCAGCTTGGGACTAGCGGGCCAAGAGACCCAGTACTTC. Supplemented by reference TRBV9 and TRBJ2-5, the full variable domain reads DSGVTQTPKHLITATGQRVTLRCSPRSGDLSVYWYQQSLDQGLQFLIQYYNGEERAKGNILERFSAQQFPDLHSELNLSSLELGDSALYFCASSLGLAGQETQYFGPGTRLLVL.

This clonotype was seen ten or more times. The chain couples TRBV9 to TRBJ2-3, with 8 bases matching TRBD2. With V trimmed by 0 bases and J by 4 bases, 4 bases remained unmatched. Germline V gives CDR1 SGDLS, CDR2 YYNGEE. The CDR3 is 15 amino acids. The CDR3 bases are TGTGCCAGCAGCGTAGTCCCGGGGGGGGCAGATACGCAGTATTTT. Its translation: CASSVVPGGADTQYF.

This clonotype was found many times. This chain uses TRBV6-5 with TRBJ2-7; 15 positions match TRBD2. Germline values: CDR1 MNHEY, CDR2 SVGAGI. The CDR3 loop spans 16 amino acids. V lost 6 bases to trimming and J lost 5 bases; unmatched junction nucleotides: 8. The CDR3 nucleotides are TGTGCCAGCAGCTTCTCGGGACTAGCGGGGGGCCACGAGCAGTACTTC. Residues: CASSFSGLAGGHEQYF.

This clonotype was detected ten times or more. The chain is built from TRBV27 and TRBJ2-5; D gene uncertain. Per the germline V gene, CDR1 is MNHEY and CDR2 is SMNVEV (reference sequence). The CDR3 is made up of 12 amino acids. V was cut by 10 bases and J by 3 bases, with 12 bases left in between. CDR3 DNA: TGTGCCAACAGAGAGGTTAAAGAGACCCAGTACTTC. This codes for CANREVKETQYF.

This clonotype was counted many times. The gene calls are TRBV9 and TRBJ1-6, with 7 bases matching TRBD1. Germline V gene lookup returns CDR1 SGDLS and CDR2 YYNGEE. V gave up 2 bases and J gave up 5 bases; unmatched junction bases: 7. There are 16 residues in the CDR3. The CDR3: CASSVYDRVHNSPLHF. The CDR3 DNA sequence: TGTGCCAGCAGCGTCTACGACAGGGTGCATAATTCACCCCTCCACTTT.

This clonotype appeared many times. The V call is TRBV9, the J call TRBJ2-5; 7 bases are a match to TRBD2. CDR3 length: 17 amino acids. Germline loops: CDR1 SGDLS, CDR2 YYNGEE. Trimming at V came to 0 bases and at J to 2 bases, leaving 10 bases not matched to a gene. In DNA form, the CDR3 reads TGTGCCAGCAGCGTAGCTAGCGGACCGACTTCTCAAGAGACCCAGTACTTC. Amino acid sequence: CASSVASGPTSQETQYF.